This is a list of T cell receptor beta chains from one sample in a study of shared clonotypes between healthy human individuals. Here immunoSEQ multiplex PCR was the method, and the copy in TCRdb shows in-frame clones only, minus some. The sample includes approximately 2.5 million clones, more than 85% of them seen just once. The sample consisted of naive CD4+ T cells from PBMCs. All receptors come from a man aged 18 to 30 in good health. Some clones in this sample may be carry-over from other donors' samples. The CDR3 runs from the conserved cysteine through the conserved F or W. Fields, in order: V gene, D gene, J gene, CDR3 protein, CDR3 DNA. A D gene is named only where the DNA matches it firmly.

v_call: TRBV6-1
d_call: TRBD1
j_call: TRBJ1-5
cdr3_aa: CASRGQGGVQPQHF
cdr3_nt: TGTGCCAGCAGAGGACAGGGCGGGGTTCAGCCCCAGCATTTT

v_call: TRBV6-1
d_call: TRBD1
j_call: TRBJ2-2
cdr3_aa: CASSQGGQRTNTGELFF
cdr3_nt: TGTGCCAGCAGTCAAGGGGGCCAGCGAACGAACACCGGGGAGCTGTTTTTT

v_call: TRBV5-1
d_call: TRBD1
j_call: TRBJ1-3
cdr3_aa: CASSLKTGGGNTIYF
cdr3_nt: TGCGCCAGCAGCTTGAAGACAGGGGGAGGAAACACCATATATTTT

v_call: TRBV9
d_call: NA
j_call: TRBJ2-7
cdr3_aa: CASSVDSGWGYEQYF
cdr3_nt: TGTGCCAGCAGCGTAGATAGCGGATGGGGCTACGAGCAGTACTTC

v_call: TRBV6-1
d_call: NA
j_call: TRBJ1-2
cdr3_aa: CASGNRVGYGYTF
cdr3_nt: TGTGCCAGCGGAAACAGGGTCGGCTATGGCTACACCTTC

v_call: TRBV5-1
d_call: TRBD2
j_call: TRBJ2-1
cdr3_aa: CASSSTSGSYNEQFF
cdr3_nt: TGCGCCAGCAGCTCGACTAGCGGCTCCTACAATGAGCAGTTCTTC

v_call: TRBV11-2
d_call: NA
j_call: TRBJ2-7
cdr3_aa: CASSLQRGSLAYEQYF
cdr3_nt: TGTGCCAGCAGCTTACAACGAGGCAGCTTAGCCTACGAGCAGTACTTC

v_call: TRBV5-1
d_call: NA
j_call: TRBJ2-1
cdr3_aa: CASRPGGRESSYNEQFF
cdr3_nt: TGCGCCAGCAGGCCAGGGGGGCGGGAAAGCTCCTACAATGAGCAGTTCTTC

v_call: TRBV30
d_call: NA
j_call: TRBJ1-4
cdr3_aa: CAWSVTGLPINEKLFF
cdr3_nt: TGTGCCTGGAGTGTGACCGGCCTCCCGATCAATGAAAAACTGTTTTTT

v_call: TRBV28
d_call: NA
j_call: TRBJ1-4
cdr3_aa: CASIALGREKLFF
cdr3_nt: TGTGCCAGCATCGCTTTGGGAAGGGAAAAACTGTTTTTT

v_call: TRBV5-6
d_call: NA
j_call: TRBJ1-1
cdr3_aa: CASSLAPGNTEAFF
cdr3_nt: TGTGCCAGCAGCTTGGCACCAGGGAACACTGAAGCTTTCTTT